The 9 T cell receptor beta chains listed next were all sequenced from one sample in a study of spatial heterogeneity in lung cancer. TCRdb itself ran the 5' RACE reads through MiXCR, one entry per CDR3 protein. The table has roughly 8,000 distinct CDR3 sequences, 7% to 9.5% seen once. Time point described: sample taken at primary tumor resection. Tumor, nontumor lung or frozen PBMC supplied whole RNA, sequenced without sorting. This specimen was PBMCs, taken at surgery. These receptors all come from a female donor with early-stage non-small cell lung cancer.

This clonotype was counted between two and nine times. This chain joins TRBV20-1 and TRBJ2-4; 7 positions agree with TRBD1. V was pared by 5 bases and J by 2 bases, with 9 bases of the junction left unmatched. This CDR3 is built from 15 residues. Germline V lookup: CDR1 DFQATT, CDR2 SNEGSKA (reference sequence). The CDR3 DNA follows: TGCAGTGCTGCGAACAGGGGACGTCCCAAAAACATTCAGTACTTC. This translates into CSAANRGRPKNIQYF.

The chain is built from TRBV20-1 and TRBJ2-3; D not resolved. CDR1 is DFQATT and CDR2 is SNEGSKA in the germline V gene (reference sequence). This CDR3 contains 14 residues. Trimming shortened V by 3 bases and J by 0 bases, and 10 bases separated the two germline ends. The CDR3 region has the DNA TGCAGTGCTAGCGACCCGTCGAGCACAGATACGCAGTATTTT. Encoded protein: CSASDPSSTDTQYF.

The chain combines TRBV7-2 with TRBJ2-7; D unclear. V lost 1 base and J 0 bases, leaving 10 bases between the germline ends. Germline assignment: CDR1 SGHTA and CDR2 FQGNSA. The CDR3 runs 15 residues. The CDR3 DNA sequence: TGTGCCAGCAGCTTAGAACTCGCCGTCTCCTACGAGCAGTACTTC. It specifies CASSLELAVSYEQYF.

By its share, this clonotype is medium-sized. This chain links TRBV5-1 with TRBJ1-1, with 8 nucleotides matching TRBD1. This CDR3 is 14 amino acids long. J lost 3 bases, V lost 6 bases, and 7 bases had no gene match. The germline gives CDR1 SGHRS, CDR2 YFSETQ. The DNA for the CDR3 is TGCGCCAGCACCGACAGGGGAGACGACACTGAAGCTTTCTTT. It codes for CASTDRGDDTEAFF.

This clonotype is medium-sized (0.01 to 0.1%). The rearrangement joins TRBV19 to TRBJ1-5; a possible D gene is TRBD1 (5 bases). The CDR3 is made up of 14 amino acids. V lost 3 bases and J 4 bases, leaving 10 bases between the germline ends. Germline CDR1 is LNHDA and CDR2 is SQIVND (reference sequence). The CDR3: CASSITGGNQPQHF. In nucleotides, the CDR3 is TGTGCCAGTAGTATCACGGGGGGGAATCAGCCCCAGCATTTT.

This clonotype was picked up many times. The J gene is TRBJ1-5, the V gene TRBV19; no clear D gene. The CDR3 spans 15 residues. Trimming removed 10 bases at V and 0 bases at J, with 16 bases between. Germline lookup yields CDR1 LNHDA and CDR2 SQIVND (reference sequence). This CDR3 is CATTMVGNSNQPQHF. In DNA form, the CDR3 reads TGTGCCACAACTATGGTGGGGAATAGCAATCAGCCCCAGCATTTT.

This clonotype was found many times. The CDR3 loop reads CASSLALRGGDHEQFF. Here the CDR3 DNA reads TGTGCCAGCAGCTTAGCGCTGAGGGGGGGCGACCATGAGCAGTTCTTC. The chain combines TRBV7-9 with TRBJ2-1, with D maybe TRBD2 (7 bases). The V gene lost 0 bases and the J gene lost 8 bases, with 17 bases spanning the gap. This CDR3 spans 16 amino acids. The germline gives CDR1 SEHNR, CDR2 FQNEAQ (reference sequence).

This clonotype was detected many times. CDR3 loop: CASSTGGVLADTQYF. The CDR3 bases are TGTGCCAGTAGTACAGGGGGGGTTTTGGCAGATACGCAGTATTTT. This sequence joins TRBV19 and TRBJ2-3; D is tentatively TRBD1 or TRBD2 (7 bases each). V was trimmed by 4 bases and J by 4 bases, leaving 15 bases between them. Germline V gene data show CDR1 as LNHDA and CDR2 as SQIVND (reference sequence). This CDR3 comprises 15 residues.

In its sample, this clonotype was seen many times. The rearrangement links TRBV12-3 or TRBV12-4 to TRBJ1-2; maybe TRBD1 (6 bases). V lost 6 bases, J lost 6 bases, and 14 bases lay in between. The CDR3 extends over 13 amino acids. CDR3 sequence reads: CASSTFTGHGYTF. The CDR3 nucleotides are TGTGCCAGCAGCACCTTTACAGGGCATGGCTACACCTTC.